One sample yielded the 5 T cell receptor beta chains listed below, sequenced in a study of chemoradiotherapy in HPV16-positive cancers. Data came from immunoSEQ multiplex PCR; TCRdb stores just in-frame clones and leaves some out. The data hold 9,500 to 15,000 clones, with roughly four fifths observed a single time. This specimen was acquired from a patient who underwent chemoradiotherapy. The source is a human donor with HPV-associated anogenital cancer.

This clone showed up just once. This chain joins TRBV5-4 and TRBJ1-6; possible D gene TRBD1, 6 bases. Trimming removed 4 bases at V and 8 bases at J, with 16 bases between. The CDR3 is made up of 15 amino acids. Germline assignment: CDR1 SGHNT and CDR2 YYREEE (reference sequence). The CDR3 region has the DNA TGTGCCAGCAGCCGCGCTGGGGGGGCGTATTCACCCCTCCACTTT. It is translated as CASSRAGGAYSPLHF.

The gene calls are TRBV5-6 and TRBJ2-1; weak D call: TRBD2 (7 bases). The CDR3 is made up of 16 amino acids. Per the germline V gene, CDR1 is SGHDT and CDR2 is YYEEEE. V was clipped by 0 bases and J by 8 bases, with 18 bases between them. This CDR3 is CASSLGFGGPSYEQFF. The CDR3 region has the DNA TGTGCCAGCAGCTTGGGGTTCGGGGGGCCGAGCTATGAGCAGTTCTTC. Filled out from reference TRBV5-6 and TRBJ2-1, the complete variable domain reads DAGVTQSPTHLIKTRGQQVTLRCSPKSGHDTVSWYQQALGQGPQFIFQYYEEEERQRGNFPDRFSGHQFPNYSSELNVNALLLGDSALYLCASSLGFGGPSYEQFFGPGTRLTVL.

V is TRBV4-1 and J is TRBJ2-3; D possibly matches TRBD1 or TRBD2 (6 bases each). Germline V gives CDR1 MGHRA, CDR2 YSYEKL. CDR3 length: 16 amino acids. The V and J ends lost 0 bases and 4 bases respectively, with 14 bases between them. CDR3 sequence (DNA): TGCGCCAGCAGCCAAGACTTCCGGGGGCTGGCAGATACGCAGTATTTT. Translated: CASSQDFRGLADTQYF.

This clone was seen a handful of times. The chain recombines TRBV4-1 with TRBJ2-2; D ambiguous. V was shortened by 0 bases and J by 4 bases, with 6 bases between the two germline ends. Looked up from germline, CDR1 is MGHRA and CDR2 is YSYEKL. The CDR3 contains 14 residues. CDR3 residues: CASSQERVTGELFF. CDR3 in DNA: TGCGCCAGCAGCCAAGAAAGGGTCACCGGGGAGCTGTTTTTT.

This clone was seen once. CDR3 region: CASSLGVAGVTGELFF. DNA for the CDR3: TGCGCCAGCAGCTTGGGGGTAGCGGGAGTTACCGGGGAGCTGTTTTTT. The chain couples TRBV5-1 to TRBJ2-2, with 9 nucleotides matching TRBD2. The CDR3 is 16 amino acids. Germline assignment: CDR1 SGHRS and CDR2 YFSETQ. V was clipped by 0 bases and J by 5 bases; unmatched bases: 5.